The T cell receptor beta chain described here comes from a study of shared clonotypes between healthy human individuals. The trim removed 2 bases at V and 4 bases at J, leaving 5 bases unmatched. The CDR3 covers 15 residues. Germline loops: CDR1 SGHRS, CDR2 YFSETQ. The assay was immunoSEQ multiplex PCR, and TCRdb's table has in-frame clones only and misses some. Of 2 million to 2.5 million clones in the sample, roughly 90% are singletons; the top ten hold approximately 0.39%. Sequenced material: naive CD4+ T cells from PBMCs. The subset was: CD45RA+ positively selected. This TCR came from a man aged 18 to 29 in good health. Some clones in this sample may be carry-over from other donors' samples. The chain recombines TRBV5-1 with TRBJ2-2; TRBD2 matches at 7 bases. DNA for the CDR3: TGCGCCAGCAGCTTAAAAGCGGGACCCACCGGGGAGCTGTTTTTT. This encodes CASSLKAGPTGELFF.